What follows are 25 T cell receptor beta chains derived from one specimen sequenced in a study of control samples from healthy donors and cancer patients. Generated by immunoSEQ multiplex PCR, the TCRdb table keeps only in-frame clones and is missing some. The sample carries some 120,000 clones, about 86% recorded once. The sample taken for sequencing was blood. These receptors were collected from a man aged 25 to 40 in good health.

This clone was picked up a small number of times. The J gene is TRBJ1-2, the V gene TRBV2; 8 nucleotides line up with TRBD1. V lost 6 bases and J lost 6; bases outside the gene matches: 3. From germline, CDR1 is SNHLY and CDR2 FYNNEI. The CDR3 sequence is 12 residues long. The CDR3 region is CASSQGANGYTF. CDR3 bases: TGTGCCAGCAGCCAGGGGGCAAATGGCTACACCTTC.

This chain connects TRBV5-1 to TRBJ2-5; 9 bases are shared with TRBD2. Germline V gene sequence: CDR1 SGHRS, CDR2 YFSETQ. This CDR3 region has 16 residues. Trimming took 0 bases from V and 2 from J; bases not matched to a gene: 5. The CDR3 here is CASSLATLAGQETQYF. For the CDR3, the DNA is TGCGCCAGCAGCTTGGCCACACTAGCGGGTCAAGAGACCCAGTACTTC. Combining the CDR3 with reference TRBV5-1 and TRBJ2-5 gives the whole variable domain KAGVTQTPRYLIKTRGQQVTLSCSPISGHRSVSWYQQTPGQGLQFLFEYFSETQRNKGNFPGRFSGRQFSNSRSEMNVSTLELGDSALYLCASSLATLAGQETQYFGPGTRLLVL.

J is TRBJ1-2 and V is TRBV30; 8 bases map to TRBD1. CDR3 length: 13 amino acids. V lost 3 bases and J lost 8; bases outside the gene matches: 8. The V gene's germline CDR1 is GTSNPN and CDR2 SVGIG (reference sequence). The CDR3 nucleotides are TGTGCCTGGAGCCGACAGGGGATGAGAGGCTACACCTTC. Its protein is CAWSRQGMRGYTF.

The CDR3 sequence is CASSFPDTEAFF. DNA of the CDR3: TGTGCCAGCAGCTTCCCGGACACTGAAGCTTTCTTT. The gene calls are TRBV7-8 and TRBJ1-1; D remains unclear. With 3 bases removed from V and 3 bases from J, the gap between germline ends came to 5 bases. Germline assignment: CDR1 SGHVS and CDR2 FQNEAQ. The CDR3 totals 12 residues.

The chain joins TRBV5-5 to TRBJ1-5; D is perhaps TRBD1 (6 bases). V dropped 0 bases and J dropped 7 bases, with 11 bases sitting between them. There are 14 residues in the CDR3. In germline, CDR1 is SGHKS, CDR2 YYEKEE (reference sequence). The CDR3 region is CASSLVQGGQPQHF. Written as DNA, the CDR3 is TGTGCCAGCAGCTTGGTACAGGGCGGACAGCCCCAGCATTTT.

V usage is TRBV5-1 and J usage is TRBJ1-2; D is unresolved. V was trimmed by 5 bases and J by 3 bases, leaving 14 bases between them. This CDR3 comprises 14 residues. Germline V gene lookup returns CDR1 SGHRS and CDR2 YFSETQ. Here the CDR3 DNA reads TGCGCCAGCAGAGGCACGTGGGTTCACTATGGCTACACCTTC. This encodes CASRGTWVHYGYTF. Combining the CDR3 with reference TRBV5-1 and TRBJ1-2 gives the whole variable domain KAGVTQTPRYLIKTRGQQVTLSCSPISGHRSVSWYQQTPGQGLQFLFEYFSETQRNKGNFPGRFSGRQFSNSRSEMNVSTLELGDSALYLCASRGTWVHYGYTFGSGTRLTVV.

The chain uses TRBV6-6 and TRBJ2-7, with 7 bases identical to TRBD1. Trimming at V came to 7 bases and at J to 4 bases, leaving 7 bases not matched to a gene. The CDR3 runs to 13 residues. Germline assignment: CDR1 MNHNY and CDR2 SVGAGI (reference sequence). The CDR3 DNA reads TGTGCCAGCATGGGACAGAGACCTTACGAGCAGTACGTC. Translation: CASMGQRPYEQYV.

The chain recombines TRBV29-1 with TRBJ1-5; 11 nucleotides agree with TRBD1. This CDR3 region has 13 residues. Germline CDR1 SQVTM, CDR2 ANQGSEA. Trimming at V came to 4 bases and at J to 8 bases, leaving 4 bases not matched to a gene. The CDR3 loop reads CSVGTGGREPQHF. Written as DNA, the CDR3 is TGCAGCGTTGGGACAGGGGGCCGGGAGCCCCAGCATTTT.

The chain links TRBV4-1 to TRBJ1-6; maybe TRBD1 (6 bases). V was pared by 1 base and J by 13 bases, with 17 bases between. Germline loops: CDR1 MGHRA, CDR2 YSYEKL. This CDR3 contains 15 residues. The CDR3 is CASSQVAGVILPLHF. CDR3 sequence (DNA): TGCGCCAGCAGCCAAGTGGCAGGGGTTATCTTGCCCCTCCACTTT.

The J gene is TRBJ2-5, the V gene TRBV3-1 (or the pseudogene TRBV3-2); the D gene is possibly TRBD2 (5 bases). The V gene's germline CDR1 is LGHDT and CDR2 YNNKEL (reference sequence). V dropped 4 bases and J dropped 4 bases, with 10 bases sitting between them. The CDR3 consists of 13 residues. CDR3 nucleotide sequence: TGTGCCAGCAGCCCAGGTCTAGCAGAGACCCAGTACTTC. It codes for CASSPGLAETQYF.

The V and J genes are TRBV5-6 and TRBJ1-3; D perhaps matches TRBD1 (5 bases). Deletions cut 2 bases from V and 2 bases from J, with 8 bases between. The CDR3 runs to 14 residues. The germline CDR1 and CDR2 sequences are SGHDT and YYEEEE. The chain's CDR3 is CASSFEGPGNTIYF. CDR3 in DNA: TGTGCCAGCAGCTTTGAGGGACCTGGAAACACCATATATTTT.

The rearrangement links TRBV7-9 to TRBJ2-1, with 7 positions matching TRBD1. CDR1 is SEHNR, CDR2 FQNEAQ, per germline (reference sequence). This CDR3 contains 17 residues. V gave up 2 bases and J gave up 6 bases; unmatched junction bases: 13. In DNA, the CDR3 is TGTGCCAGCAGCTTACCCAGAGGGGGCCGCTTTGCCAATGAGCAGTTCTTC. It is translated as CASSLPRGGRFANEQFF.

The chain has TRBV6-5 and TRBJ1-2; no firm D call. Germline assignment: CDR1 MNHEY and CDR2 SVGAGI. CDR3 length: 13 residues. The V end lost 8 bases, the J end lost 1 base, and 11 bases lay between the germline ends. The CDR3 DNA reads TGTGCCAGCCTAGGGCCGTTTAACTATGGCTACACCTTC. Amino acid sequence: CASLGPFNYGYTF.

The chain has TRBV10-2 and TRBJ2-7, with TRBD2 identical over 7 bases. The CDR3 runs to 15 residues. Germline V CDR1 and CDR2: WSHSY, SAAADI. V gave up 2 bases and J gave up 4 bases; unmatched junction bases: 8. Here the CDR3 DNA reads TGCGCCAGCAGTGAGGAGACTAGCAGGAGATACGAGCAGTACTTC. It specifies CASSEETSRRYEQYF.

CDR3 protein: CASSGSGTNYNEQFF. In DNA, the CDR3 is TGTGCCAGCAGTGGATCCGGGACAAATTACAATGAGCAGTTCTTC. This rearrangement joins TRBV2 to TRBJ2-1; weak D call: TRBD1 (6 bases). V dropped 4 bases and J dropped 4 bases, with 14 bases sitting between them. Germline CDR1 and CDR2: SNHLY and FYNNEI. There are 15 residues in the CDR3.

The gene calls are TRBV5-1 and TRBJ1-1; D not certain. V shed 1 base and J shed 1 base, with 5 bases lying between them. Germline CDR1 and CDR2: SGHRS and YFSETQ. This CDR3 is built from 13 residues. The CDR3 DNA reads TGCGCCAGCAGCTTGTCAGAGAACACTGAAGCTTTCTTT. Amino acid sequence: CASSLSENTEAFF.

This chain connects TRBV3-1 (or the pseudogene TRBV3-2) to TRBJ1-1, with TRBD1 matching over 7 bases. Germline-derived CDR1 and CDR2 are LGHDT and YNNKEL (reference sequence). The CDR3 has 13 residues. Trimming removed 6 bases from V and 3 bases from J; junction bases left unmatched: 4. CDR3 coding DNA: TGTGCCAGCAGTGACACAGGGGACACTGAAGCTTTCTTT. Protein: CASSDTGDTEAFF.

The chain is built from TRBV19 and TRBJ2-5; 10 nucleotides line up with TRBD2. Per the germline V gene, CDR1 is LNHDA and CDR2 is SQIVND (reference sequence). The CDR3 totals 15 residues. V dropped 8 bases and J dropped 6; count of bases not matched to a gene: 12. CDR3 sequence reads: CASALSGGASKTQYF. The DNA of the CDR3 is TGTGCCAGTGCTCTGAGCGGGGGGGCTTCGAAGACCCAGTACTTC. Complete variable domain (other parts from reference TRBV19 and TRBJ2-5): DGGITQSPKYLFRKEGQNVTLSCEQNLNHDAMYWYRQDPGQGLRLIYYSQIVNDFQKGDIAEGYSVSREKKESFPLTVTSAQKNPTAFYLCASALSGGASKTQYFGPGTRLLVL.

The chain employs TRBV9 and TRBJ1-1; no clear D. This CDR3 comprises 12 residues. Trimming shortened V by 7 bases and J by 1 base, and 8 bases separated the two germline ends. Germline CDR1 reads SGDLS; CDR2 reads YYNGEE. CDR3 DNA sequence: TGTGCCAGCGCATTAGGGAACACTGAAGCTTTCTTT. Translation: CASALGNTEAFF.

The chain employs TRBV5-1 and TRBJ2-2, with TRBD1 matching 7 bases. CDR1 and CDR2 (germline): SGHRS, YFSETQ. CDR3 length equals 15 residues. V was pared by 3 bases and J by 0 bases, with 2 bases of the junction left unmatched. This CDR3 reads CASSSGQPNTGELFF. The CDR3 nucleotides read TGCGCCAGCAGCTCGGGACAGCCGAACACCGGGGAGCTGTTTTTT.

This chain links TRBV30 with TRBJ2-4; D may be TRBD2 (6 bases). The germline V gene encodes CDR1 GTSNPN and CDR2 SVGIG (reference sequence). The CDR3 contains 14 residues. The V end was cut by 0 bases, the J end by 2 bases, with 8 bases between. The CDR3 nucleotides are TGTGCCTGGAGTGTAGGAGGGTCCAAAAACATTCAGTACTTC. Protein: CAWSVGGSKNIQYF.

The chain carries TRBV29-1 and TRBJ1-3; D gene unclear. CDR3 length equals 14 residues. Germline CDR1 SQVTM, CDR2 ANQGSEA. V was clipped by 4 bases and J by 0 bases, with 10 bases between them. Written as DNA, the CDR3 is TGCAGCGTTGCAAAGTCGACCTCTGGAAACACCATATATTTT. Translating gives CSVAKSTSGNTIYF.

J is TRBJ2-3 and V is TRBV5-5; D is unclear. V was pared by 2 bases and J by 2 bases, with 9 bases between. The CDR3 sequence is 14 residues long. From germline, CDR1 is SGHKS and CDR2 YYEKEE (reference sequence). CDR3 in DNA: TGTGCCAGCAGCTTAGAAGCATTCACAGATACGCAGTATTTT. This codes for CASSLEAFTDTQYF.

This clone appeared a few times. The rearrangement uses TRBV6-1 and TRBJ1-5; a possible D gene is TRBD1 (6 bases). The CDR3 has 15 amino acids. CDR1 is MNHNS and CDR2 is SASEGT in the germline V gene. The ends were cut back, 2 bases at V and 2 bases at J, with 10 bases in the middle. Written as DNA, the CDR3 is TGTGCCAGCAGTGAACAGTCAGGGGGCAATCAGCCCCAGCATTTT. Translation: CASSEQSGGNQPQHF.

Here the CDR3 reads CASRRQGSPLHF. DNA for the CDR3: TGTGCCAGCAGACGACAGGGTTCACCCCTCCACTTT. The chain couples TRBV7-8 to TRBJ1-6; 7 bases line up with TRBD1. Germline CDR1 reads SGHVS; CDR2 reads FQNEAQ. This CDR3 has 12 residues. Trimming took 6 bases from V and 9 from J; bases not matched to a gene: 2.